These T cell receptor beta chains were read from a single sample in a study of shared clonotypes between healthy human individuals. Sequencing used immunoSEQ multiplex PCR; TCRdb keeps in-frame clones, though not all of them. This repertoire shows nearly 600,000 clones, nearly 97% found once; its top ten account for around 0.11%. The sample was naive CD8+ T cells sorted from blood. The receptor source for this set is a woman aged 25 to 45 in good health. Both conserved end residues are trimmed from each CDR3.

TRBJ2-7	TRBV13	ASSLGQGAAVEQY
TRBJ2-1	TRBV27	ASSVTYYNEQF
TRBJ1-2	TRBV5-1	ASSYGTGGDLEGYT
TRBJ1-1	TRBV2	ASNPGTEDTEAF
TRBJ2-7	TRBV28	ASRLGEGGEQY
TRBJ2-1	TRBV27	ASRTGLAAGEQF
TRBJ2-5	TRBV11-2	ASSPTGETQY
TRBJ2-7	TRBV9	ASSVRLASYEQY
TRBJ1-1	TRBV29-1	SLGKGAGNTEAF
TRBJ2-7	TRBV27	ASSFDYPSYEQY
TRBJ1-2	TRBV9	ASSVGGTHFPNYGYT